Presented here are 25 T cell receptor beta chains from one specimen sequenced in a study of CD8 T cells in ankylosing spondylitis. TCRdb independently ran MiXCR on the 5' RACE reads; one entry per CDR3 protein. The table has approximately 210,000 distinct CDR3 sequences, over 10% seen once. The material sequenced was blood, either unsorted or a sorted T cell fraction (not recorded which). These receptors were obtained from a male donor with ankylosing spondylitis or in good health (not recorded which).

This clonotype was detected a few times. The CDR3 loop is CASLLSGGDNSPLHF. In DNA form, the CDR3 reads TGTGCCAGCCTCCTTAGCGGGGGGGATAATTCACCCCTCCACTTT. The chain carries TRBV27 and TRBJ1-6, with a possible D match to TRBD1 (5 bases). The CDR3 sequence is 15 residues long. Germline CDR1 MNHEY, CDR2 SMNVEV (reference sequence). The V end lost 8 bases, the J end lost 5 bases, and 16 bases lay between the germline ends.

This clonotype was counted at least ten times. The rearrangement joins TRBV11-2 to TRBJ1-2; TRBD1 matches 11 bases. The CDR3 loop spans 18 amino acids. The junction had 12 bases not matched to a gene; V was cut back by 4 bases and J by 2 bases. Looked up from germline, CDR1 is SGHAT and CDR2 is FQNNGV. CDR3: CASSSPSGQGVLNYGYTF. The DNA of the CDR3 is TGTGCCAGCAGCTCCCCCTCGGGACAGGGGGTGCTGAACTATGGCTACACCTTC.

The table lists this clonotype with a few counts. The chain links TRBV20-1 to TRBJ1-3; D gene ambiguous. Germline lookup yields CDR1 DFQATT and CDR2 SNEGSKA (reference sequence). This CDR3 spans 15 amino acids. V was shortened by 6 bases and J by 0 bases, with 15 bases between the two germline ends. The CDR3 reads CSASSELHSGNTIYF. The CDR3 DNA sequence: TGCAGTGCCTCCTCGGAACTGCACTCTGGAAACACCATATATTTT.

The chain combines TRBV5-6 with TRBJ2-7; 9 nucleotides align to TRBD1. V lost 0 bases, J lost 7 bases, and 11 bases stayed unmatched. CDR1 SGHDT and CDR2 YYEEEE come from the germline V gene. The CDR3 consists of 16 residues. CDR3 sequence reads: CASSLGADRGLREQYF. As DNA, the CDR3 is TGTGCCAGCAGCTTGGGAGCGGACAGGGGACTAAGGGAGCAGTACTTC. Full variable domain (missing parts from reference TRBV5-6 and TRBJ2-7): DAGVTQSPTHLIKTRGQQVTLRCSPKSGHDTVSWYQQALGQGPQFIFQYYEEEERQRGNFPDRFSGHQFPNYSSELNVNALLLGDSALYLCASSLGADRGLREQYFGPGTRLTVT.

This clonotype has more than one count but fewer than ten. The chain has TRBV29-1 and TRBJ1-1, with D possibly TRBD1 on 6 matching bases. The CDR3 runs 16 residues. Germline CDR1 reads SQVTM; CDR2 reads ANQGSEA. V was shortened by 1 base and J by 4 bases, with 19 bases between the two germline ends. DNA for the CDR3: TGCAGCGTTGAAGGGTTACGAGACAGGAGCGGCACTGAAGCTTTCTTT. Its translation: CSVEGLRDRSGTEAFF.

In its sample, this clonotype was seen a few times. The chain joins TRBV27 to TRBJ2-5; D remains unclear. V gave up 0 bases and J gave up 5 bases, with 19 bases separating them. Germline V gene sequence: CDR1 MNHEY, CDR2 SMNVEV (reference sequence). The CDR3 length is 17 residues. The CDR3 region is CASSLSSGDRFHETQYF. CDR3 nucleotide sequence: TGTGCCAGCAGTTTATCGTCTGGGGATCGATTTCATGAGACCCAGTACTTC.

This clonotype was found a few times. The V call is TRBV6-5, the J call TRBJ2-1; D remains ambiguous. The CDR3 contains 19 residues. Trimming shortened V by 1 base and J by 5 bases, and 24 bases separated the two germline ends. The germline V gene has CDR1 MNHEY and CDR2 SVGAGI. The CDR3 coding sequence is TGTGCCAGCAGTTACTTCTTTAGCTACACGGGTACTGTGAACAATGAGCAGTTCTTC. Its protein product is CASSYFFSYTGTVNNEQFF.

The rearrangement joins TRBV6-5 to TRBJ2-7; a weak D match, TRBD2 (6 bases). V was cut by 2 bases and J by 0 bases, with 8 bases left in between. Germline V gene lookup returns CDR1 MNHEY and CDR2 SVGAGI. This CDR3 has 14 residues. DNA of the CDR3: TGTGCCAGCAGTTACGGAGGGTACTCCTACGAGCAGTACTTC. It specifies CASSYGGYSYEQYF.

This chain uses TRBV20-1 with TRBJ2-7; no clear D gene. CDR1 and CDR2 (germline): DFQATT, SNEGSKA (reference sequence). This CDR3 spans 15 amino acids. V lost 6 bases and J 0 bases, leaving 18 bases between the germline ends. DNA for the CDR3: TGCAGTGCACTAAAGTTTCCTACCAGCTCCTACGAGCAGTACTTC. Translated: CSALKFPTSSYEQYF.

The chain carries TRBV24-1 and TRBJ2-1, with 8 positions matching TRBD2. Germline loops: CDR1 KGHDR, CDR2 SFDVKD. The CDR3 totals 16 residues. V trimming: 9 bases; J trimming: 1 base; junction bases outside the gene matches: 10. The CDR3 reads CATRLLLAGSYNEQFF. The DNA of the CDR3 is TGTGCCACCCGACTTCTGCTAGCGGGTTCCTACAATGAGCAGTTCTTC.

This chain joins TRBV20-1 and TRBJ2-7; TRBD2 aligns across 7 bases. This CDR3 contains 14 residues. V shed 3 bases, J shed 6 bases, and the junction held 11 bases outside the gene matches. Germline CDR1 DFQATT, CDR2 SNEGSKA (reference sequence). This CDR3 is CSARTHTGGSEQYF. The CDR3, as DNA: TGCAGTGCTAGGACCCACACGGGGGGTTCCGAGCAGTACTTC.

The chain joins TRBV12-3 or TRBV12-4 to TRBJ2-3; 9 bases are shared with TRBD2. The CDR3 has 15 residues. V lost 1 base to trimming and J lost 6 bases; unmatched junction nucleotides: 5. The CDR3 reads CASSLVGLAADTQYF. The CDR3 DNA is TGTGCCAGCAGTTTAGTGGGACTAGCCGCCGATACGCAGTATTTT.

This clonotype was seen many times. J is TRBJ2-7 and V is TRBV5-6, with 9 nucleotides matching TRBD1. Germline CDR1 SGHDT, CDR2 YYEEEE. The CDR3 is 14 amino acids. J was trimmed by 0 bases and V by 8 bases; bases with no gene match: 6. This chain's CDR3 is CASGQGRVSYEQYF. The CDR3 bases are TGTGCCAGTGGACAGGGGAGAGTCTCCTACGAGCAGTACTTC.

The V and J genes are TRBV12-3 or TRBV12-4 and TRBJ1-1, with D maybe TRBD1 (5 bases). CDR3 length equals 14 residues. V was pared by 1 base and J by 5 bases, with 11 bases between. The CDR3 region has the DNA TGTGCCAGCAGTTTAGGCGGGGAGGGGACTGAAGCTTTCTTT. It specifies CASSLGGEGTEAFF.

This clonotype was seen ten or more times. V is TRBV12-3 or TRBV12-4 and J is TRBJ2-1; the D is unclear. Deletions cut 5 bases from V and 6 bases from J, with 8 bases between. The CDR3 runs to 12 residues. The CDR3 coding sequence is TGTGCCAGCAGTGAGTTTCTCAATGAGCAGTTCTTC. Its protein is CASSEFLNEQFF.

This clonotype was seen ten or more times. This chain connects TRBV12-3 or TRBV12-4 to TRBJ2-7, with 10 nucleotides matching TRBD2. This CDR3 has 18 amino acids. Losses at the gene ends were 1 base for V and 0 bases for J; bases not matched to a gene: 9. The CDR3 DNA follows: TGTGCCAGCAGTTTAGGGACTAGCGGAGGGCCACGCTCCTACGAGCAGTACTTC. It is translated as CASSLGTSGGPRSYEQYF.

This clonotype was seen only a few times. The gene calls are TRBV7-9 and TRBJ2-7, with 10 bases aligning to TRBD1. This CDR3 has 14 amino acids. CDR1 is SEHNR, CDR2 FQNEAQ, per germline (reference sequence). V lost 7 bases to trimming and J lost 6 bases; unmatched junction nucleotides: 9. The CDR3 reads CASTTTGGEFEQYF. The CDR3, as DNA: TGTGCCAGCACCACGACAGGGGGCGAGTTCGAGCAGTACTTC.

The V call is TRBV19, the J call TRBJ1-1; tentative D call: TRBD1 (6 bases). Germline CDR1 is LNHDA and CDR2 is SQIVND (reference sequence). The CDR3 extends over 18 amino acids. V gave up 7 bases and J gave up 2 bases, with 26 bases separating them. The CDR3 DNA is TGTGCCAGTACGCCTCTTCAGGGGTGGACAACCGACAACACTGAAGCTTTCTTT. This encodes CASTPLQGWTTDNTEAFF.

The chain has TRBV7-9 and TRBJ2-1, with 7 bases lining up with TRBD2. The germline V gene has CDR1 SEHNR and CDR2 FQNEAQ (reference sequence). CDR3 size: 16 residues. The junction had 15 bases not matched to a gene; V was cut back by 5 bases and J by 8 bases. CDR3 nucleotides: TGTGCCAGCAGCCCGCCCTTAGGGGAGGGAGACTATGAGCAGTTCTTC. Protein sequence: CASSPPLGEGDYEQFF.

This clonotype was counted a few times. The chain carries TRBV4-1 and TRBJ2-2, with 7 bases fitting TRBD2. The junction had 6 bases not matched to a gene; V was cut back by 3 bases and J by 5 bases. This CDR3 contains 15 residues. Per germline, CDR1 MGHRA and CDR2 YSYEKL. CDR3 amino acids: CASSQSGLPTGELFF. The CDR3 DNA sequence: TGCGCCAGCAGCCAGTCGGGACTACCGACCGGGGAGCTGTTTTTT.

The chain employs TRBV12-3 or TRBV12-4 and TRBJ1-2; D is possibly TRBD1 (5 bases). The ends were cut back, 3 bases at V and 7 bases at J, with 15 bases in the middle. The CDR3 is 14 residues long. The CDR3 bases are TGTGCCAGCAGTTTCGGAGGGGTTCTCCGTGGCTACACCTTC. Its protein product is CASSFGGVLRGYTF.

The V gene is TRBV27, the J gene TRBJ2-3; possibly TRBD2 for D (6 bases). The V gene lost 3 bases and the J gene lost 6 bases, with 13 bases spanning the gap. Germline assignment: CDR1 MNHEY and CDR2 SMNVEV (reference sequence). The CDR3 is 14 amino acids. The CDR3 loop reads CASSLGLRGDTQYF. As DNA, the CDR3 is TGTGCCAGCAGTTTGGGACTCCGGGGGGATACGCAGTATTTT.

This clonotype was found a few times. V gene TRBV5-1 combines with J gene TRBJ2-1; TRBD1 matches 7 bases. The CDR3 totals 16 residues. The J segment lost 0 bases and the V segment lost 0 bases, leaving 3 bases of the junction unmatched. Germline-derived CDR1 and CDR2 are SGHRS and YFSETQ. The CDR3 DNA sequence: TGCGCCAGCAGCTTGGCCGGGACAGACTCCTACAATGAGCAGTTCTTC. The encoded protein is CASSLAGTDSYNEQFF.

The chain employs TRBV12-5 and TRBJ2-5; D is unresolved. Trimming pared 3 bases from V and 5 bases from J, leaving 10 bases between. Germline assignment: CDR1 LGHNT and CDR2 FRNRAP. The length of the CDR3 is 13 residues. CDR3 sequence reads: CASGFARMETQYF. The CDR3 coding sequence is TGTGCTAGTGGTTTCGCCCGGATGGAGACCCAGTACTTC.

This clonotype was seen more than once but under ten times. The rearrangement joins TRBV11-2 to TRBJ2-2; 8 bases match TRBD1. The CDR3 spans 16 residues. The V and J ends lost 5 bases and 5 bases, in that order; junction bases with no gene match: 10. CDR1 is SGHAT and CDR2 is FQNNGV in the germline V gene. The CDR3 spells CASSPATGDGTGELFF. The CDR3 region has the DNA TGTGCCAGCAGCCCCGCGACAGGGGACGGGACCGGGGAGCTGTTTTTT.